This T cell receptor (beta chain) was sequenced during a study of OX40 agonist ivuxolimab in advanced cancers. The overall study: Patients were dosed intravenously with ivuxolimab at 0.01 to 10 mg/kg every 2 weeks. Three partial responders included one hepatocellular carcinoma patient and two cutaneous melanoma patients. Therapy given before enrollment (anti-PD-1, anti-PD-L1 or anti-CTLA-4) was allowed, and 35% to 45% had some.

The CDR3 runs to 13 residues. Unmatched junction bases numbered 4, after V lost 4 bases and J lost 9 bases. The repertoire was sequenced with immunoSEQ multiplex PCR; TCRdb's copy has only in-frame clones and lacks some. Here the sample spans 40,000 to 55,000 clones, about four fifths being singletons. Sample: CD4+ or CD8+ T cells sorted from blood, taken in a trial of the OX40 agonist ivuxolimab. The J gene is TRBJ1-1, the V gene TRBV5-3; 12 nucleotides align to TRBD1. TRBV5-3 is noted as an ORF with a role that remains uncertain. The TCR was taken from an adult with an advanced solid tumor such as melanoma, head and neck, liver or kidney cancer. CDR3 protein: CARSPGTGGKAFF. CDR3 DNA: TGTGCCAGAAGCCCCGGGACAGGGGGCAAAGCTTTCTTT.